This is a list of T cell receptor beta chains from one sample in a study of naive and memory T cell subsets. TCRdb independently ran MiXCR on the 5' RACE reads; one entry per CDR3 protein. The table includes around 48,000 distinct CDR3 sequences, around 4.7% detected once. Source of these receptors: a female donor in good health. CDR3s leave out the opening cysteine and the closing phenylalanine or tryptophan. Each record gives: V gene, CDR3 protein.

TRBV6-2/TRBV6-3	ASSYSPSGGSSVISYNEQF
TRBV19	ASSSRQVQETQY
TRBV14	ASSPGQGRRNEQF
TRBV6-4	ASSDSTGGPDTQY
TRBV15	ATSRVPYRREQEKDTQY
TRBV6-2/TRBV6-3	ASSFAVRGNQPQH
TRBV9	ASSVDGLDYNEQF
TRBV5-4	ASSSLIQGIKDEAF
TRBV29-1	SVKGQGTGYEQY
TRBV29-1	SVEASGTGDPGELF
TRBV20-1	SARVGGLNTGELF
TRBV6-6	ASSLWTSGSNSYEQY
TRBV29-1	SVDEGRGTGELF
TRBV11-2	ASSLEALGLSTEAF
TRBV9	ASSVPAGVTSTEQF
TRBV14	ASSQRTGRRDTQY
TRBV20-1	SASPRGLAGQETQY
TRBV11-2	ASSDTGTVAAQETQY
TRBV29-1	SVGTSGSTDTQY
TRBV7-6	ASSAGLAGGCRNEQF
TRBV4-1	ASSQDGVFETQY
TRBV5-6	ASSLPLVSTQY
TRBV5-6	ASSPGNTIY
TRBV5-6	ASSLVGGAKNTEAF
TRBV28	ASSFLDRATSYNEQF
TRBV4-2	ASRNPGDNTEAF
TRBV11-3	ASSWTGTGHNEQF
TRBV3-1	ASSLRTLNSPLH
TRBV28	ASSLGGNYGYT
TRBV12-3/TRBV12-4	ASSFDGEGGYT
TRBV5-1	ASSSGGVGTYEQY
TRBV10-3	AISESVGNEQF
TRBV6-5	ASSYSNSGTGQF
TRBV5-4	ASRSRLNTEAF
TRBV9	ASSVGVGTGTGRLPETQY
TRBV5-1	ASANAQIPTYEQY
TRBV5-8	ASSLAGHSNQPQH
TRBV7-9	ASSLAGTGERDGDT
TRBV7-2	ASSSRQGLAEKLF
TRBV18	ASSPRESSYEQY
TRBV20-1	SAPTTGGLGYSNQPQH
TRBV11-1	ASSRRSGSERVLSTGELF
TRBV27	ASRGGLGSYNEQF
TRBV9	ASSVTKNTGELF
TRBV20-1	SARTGPFPTGELF
TRBV20-1	SARGVTSGYNEQF
TRBV20-1	SARQGPNYGYT
TRBV10-3	AISLGTGGWNEQF